The entry below describes one T cell receptor (beta chain). What this receptor recognizes is not known. The CDR3, from cysteine to phenylalanine, totals 15 residues. Just the 45-base CDR3 DNA is kept, in frame starting at base 1. Sequences SGHRS (CDR1) and YFSETQ (CDR2) are obtained from the germline V gene. The germline V end is reduced by 4 bases and the J end by 9 bases; junction bases left unmatched: 11. This record comes from a study of cytomegalovirus exposure and HLA in healthy donors (dated by TCRdb to about 2017). About the study as a whole: An earlier analysis of about 530 of the donors reported roughly 300 Gb of sequence data and 90 million to 120 million unique TCR beta sequences obtained from some 200 million T cells. An early release covering 550 to 700 HLA-typed donors comprised about 300 gigabases of sequencing data and roughly 85 million unique TCR sequences. Of the roughly 400 genotyped donors, over 70% fell in the genetic ancestry cluster associated with self-reported Caucasian donors. The study aimed to test whether signatures of past pathogen exposure could be identified by cataloging public T cell receptors. The study profiled the T cell repertoires of about 720 subjects by immunosequencing and related them to cytomegalovirus serostatus. Besides the first cohort of under 700 subjects, a separate validation cohort made up of about 120 different subjects was used. High-throughput TCR immunosequencing, statistical association of individual TCRs with disease status, and machine learning were combined to predict cytomegalovirus infection status. To study patterns of TCR occurrence, a later analysis re-analyzed previously published TCR beta repertoires from 500 to 850 donors and added high-resolution HLA genotyping. Rather than drawing on any new phenotypic data, the later analysis identified candidate immune exposures from TCR beta sequences and the way those sequences occurred across donors. To decide whether each TCR beta V gene segment behaved as functional or pseudogenic, an earlier analysis of some 600 of the donors relied on high-throughput TCR beta sequencing. Donor age, sex, ethnicity and CMV serostatus were compiled together with the repertoire data. A later genetic analysis used genome-wide SNP genotypes for about 60% of the roughly 700 donors, treating that subset as a discovery cohort. All discovery cohort repertoires had been generated using a single sequencing platform. HLA typing covered class I and class II loci at four-digit resolution. The number of typed donors differed by locus: about 629-640 for A, B, C, DRB1 and DQB1; 500 to 550 for DQA1; about 600 for DPA1; and around 470 for DPB1. Because of strong linkage in the cohort, roughly 5 DR-DQ haplotypes were treated as single units for association and clustering. On average, about 240,000 unique TCR beta nucleotide sequences were sequenced per donor among some 430 genotyped donors of the cohort, with approximately 18% of those sequences being non-productive.

The library came from the immunoSEQ multiplex PCR assay. A mixture of 60 forward primers for TCR Vbeta segments and 13 reverse primers for TCR Jbeta segments was used in the multiplex PCR. The CDR3 region of rearranged TCR beta genes was amplified from genomic DNA with a multiplex PCR assay. The Illumina HiSeq System was used to sequence the amplified TCR beta libraries as 87-base-pair reads. Under the source paper's analysis protocol: Across the 500 to 750 repertoires, a later analysis counted 60 million to 90 million unique TCR beta chains, 8.5 million to 12 million of which were shared by at least two donors. A nearest-neighbor algorithm error-corrected the raw reads and collapsed the reads into unique sequences, merging closely related sequences to remove PCR and sequencing errors. To assign V, D and J gene segments, CDR3 sequences were aligned to IMGT reference sequences. For a sequence to be retained, a match of at least six nucleotides to both a V gene segment and a J gene segment was required. A rearrangement was called productive if the CDR3 had no stop codons and remained in frame with V and J, and every other rearrangement was called non-productive. Following IMGT convention, CDR3 was defined as the stretch from the second conserved V-encoded cysteine to the conserved J-encoded phenylalanine. In an earlier analysis of roughly 580 of the donors, sequences lacking an unambiguous match to a single V gene segment were excluded. In an earlier analysis of 587 of the donors, a V segment was called functional when productive rearrangements were above 56.7%, and segregating when the standard deviation between donors exceeded 5%. A statistical classification framework was built for diagnosing cytomegalovirus status from the catalog of TCR beta chain sequences. A later analysis assigned V and J genes by comparing TCR nucleotide sequences with IMGT/GENE-DB human TR gene sequences. A later analysis assigned CDR3 sequences and most-parsimonious VDJ recombination scenarios with the TCRdist pipeline. In a later analysis, every TCR beta chain was defined by the combination of its CDR3 amino acid sequence and its V-gene family, and reads without a unique V-gene family were dropped. A later analysis removed roughly 590 highly shared, low-generation-probability nucleotide sequences to deal with suspected cross-contamination and a sequencing artifact. A later analysis calculated a clonal expansion index for each public chain from normalized within-repertoire ranks of inferred template counts. In a later analysis, generation probabilities were computed using a VDJ recombination model fitted to out-of-frame rearrangements, and the results were checked against IGoR. In a later analysis, hypergeometric tests were used to score TCR-TCR, TCR-HLA and TCR-CMV co-occurrence, with a repertoire-size bias correction applied to TCR pairs. To estimate false discovery rates, a later analysis permuted the HLA or CMV assignments 20 times. In a later analysis, co-occurring TCRs were grouped with DBSCAN, and TCRdist sequence similarity was added when clustering was performed within HLA-allele-positive subsets. Co-occurrence clustering excluded repertoires with fewer than 30,000 or more than 120,000 public chains, plus five with anomalous nucleotide sharing. TCRdb took this table from immuneACCESS and kept in-frame rearrangements with V and J called. Such tables lack part of the clones; where checked against another copy, unresolved V genes explain under half of the gap, and the rest is unexplained. That table furnishes V, J and clone size, whereas the DNA furnished D and trimming. The sample table records about 79,000 clones. The ten largest clones add up to 4.6% of the sample.

The research as a whole found: A further reported finding was that TCR beta sequences accurately predicted the HLA-A and HLA-B alleles for most subjects in the first cohort. A later analysis associated about 17,000 TCR beta sequences with specific HLA alleles at a false discovery rate of 0.05. A later genetic analysis associated a missense DCLRE1C variant with V-gene and J-gene trimming of TCR beta chains, and an independent cohort replicated the association. In vitro tests confirmed that a few of the cytomegalovirus-associated TCR beta chains recognize cytomegalovirus antigens. Most CMV-associated TCR beta chains appeared to be HLA-restricted in a later analysis, and the HLA associations seemed to be driven largely by CMV exposure. Because counts were too low, 15 or so rarely observed V segments, including chromosome 9 orphons, were excluded from the earlier analysis of some 540 of the donors. It was suggested by the authors that the approach could potentially be generalized to other disease states and immunological phenotypes. In an earlier analysis of approximately 600 of the donors, most TCR beta V segments were observed in productive rearrangements about 90% or about 30% of the time, broadly matching IMGT annotations. CMV serostatus was the only immune exposure information available for the cohort. Linkage disequilibrium might explain the correlated functional status among segregating V segments, but an unknown experimental factor could not be ruled out. The 87-base-pair reads could not distinguish some IMGT-functional V segments, including TRBV6-2 and TRBV6-3, so those segments were excluded. According to a later analysis, TCR association rates differed among HLA loci, with DRB1 alleles showing the most associated TCRs and HLA-C alleles showing the fewest. When HLA alleles, especially DR and DQ, strongly co-occurred, TCR associations were difficult to assign to individual alleles. A later genetic analysis reported fewer N-insertions in productive TCRs among donors in an Asian-associated ancestry cluster than the roughly 700-donor mean. Several of the top co-occurrence clusters appeared to be linked to parvovirus B19, influenza, CMV and Epstein-Barr virus, according to a later analysis. The classifier was reported to diagnose cytomegalovirus status with high specificity and sensitivity in both the original cohort and the validation cohort. In a later analysis, HLA-associated TCR beta chains were found to be more clonally expanded and to have lower generation probabilities than equally common non-associated chains. A total of 150 to 200 TCR beta chains were listed by the study as associated with cytomegalovirus. A cluster of highly shared sequence variants was judged likely to represent a technical artifact of the sequencing pipeline. While some public TCRs were present in many individuals, most TCR sequences turned up only very rarely across donors. Only TCR beta chains were sequenced in this cohort, and the absence of alpha or paired-chain data limited detectable features. Because HLA typing was missing for some donors at each locus, association tests included only the typed subset. Sequencing depth was assumed to be roughly uniform across donors in the presence/absence analyses, though that assumption may not hold.

In total, roughly 670 healthy bone marrow donors made up the cohort. At the time of sampling, every cohort member was nominally healthy, though immune exposures that went unrecorded were likely present. The donor tested CMV seronegative, placing the donor among the 300 to 400 seronegative members of the cohort. Each donor provided a peripheral blood sample, and peripheral blood mononuclear cells were used for TCR beta sequencing. Genomic DNA was extracted from the blood cell samples with the Qiagen DNeasy Blood Extraction Kit. The receptor chain draws on TRBV5-1 and TRBJ2-1; 9 junctional bases match TRBD1. Sequencing was performed on PBMCs. The origin of this receptor is a man between 25 and 39 years old in good health and CMV-seronegative. The CDR3 protein sequence reads: CASSPHSDRGVEQFF. The DNA sequence is given as TGCGCCAGCAGCCCCCATTCGGACAGGGGAGTTGAGCAGTTCTTC.